The rows below give T cell receptor beta chains drawn from one sample of a study of cytomegalovirus exposure and HLA in healthy donors. Assay used: immunoSEQ multiplex PCR; TCRdb lists only in-frame clones, some missing. Among 130,000 to 150,000 clones listed, over 70% were seen once. The sample comprised PBMCs. These receptors came from a male donor in good health and CMV-seronegative. Both conserved end residues are part of each CDR3. A D gene is named only where the DNA matches it firmly. Rows may omit the clone size; those that give it use once, few, many or a size class.

>TRBV2|TRBJ1-2|NA|13|TRBD1
CASSATGGYGYTF
TGTGCCAGCAGTGCGACAGGGGGCTATGGCTACACCTTC
>TRBV7-3|TRBJ2-3|NA|14|NA
CASSLTGGPDTQYF
TGTGCCAGCAGCTTAACGGGGGGGCCAGATACGCAGTATTTT
>TRBV5-6|TRBJ2-5|NA|17|TRBD2
CASSSKRPLAGEETQYF
TGTGCCAGCAGCTCCAAGAGACCACTAGCGGGGGAGGAGACCCAGTACTTC
>TRBV5-1|TRBJ2-3|NA|15|TRBD1
CASSLVGQGADTQYF
TGCGCCAGCAGCTTGGTGGGACAGGGGGCAGATACGCAGTATTTT
>TRBV19|TRBJ1-5|NA|19|TRBD1
CASSSILGQVLTSNQPQHF
TGTGCCAGTAGTAGCATCTTAGGACAGGTTCTTACGAGCAATCAGCCCCAGCATTTT
>TRBV4-3|TRBJ1-2|NA|14|NA
CASSQGPGDYGYTF
TGCGCCAGCAGCCAAGGACCAGGGGACTATGGCTACACCTTC
>TRBV5-4|TRBJ1-2|NA|16|NA
CASSLRSGQGNYGYTF
TGTGCCAGCAGCTTGAGGTCGGGGCAGGGGAACTATGGCTACACCTTC
>TRBV27|TRBJ1-1|NA|17|NA
CASSFTSAGRWKTEAFF
TGTGCCAGCAGTTTTACATCGGCAGGGCGATGGAAGACTGAAGCTTTCTTT
>TRBV18|TRBJ2-5|NA|14|TRBD1
CASSTTGGRETQYF
TGTGCCAGCTCTACTACAGGGGGCAGGGAGACCCAGTACTTC
>TRBV9|TRBJ2-2|NA|16|TRBD1
CASSVGSGGRTGELFF
TGTGCCAGCAGCGTAGGGTCAGGGGGACGAACCGGGGAGCTGTTTTTT
>TRBV30|TRBJ1-6|NA|17|TRBD1
CAWRSLVPGGANSPLHF
TGTGCCTGGAGAAGCCTGGTACCAGGGGGCGCGAATTCACCCCTCCACTTT
>TRBV6-1|TRBJ1-1|few|15|NA
CASSAVTGGHTEAFF
TGTGCCAGCAGTGCGGTGACAGGCGGGCACACTGAAGCTTTCTTT
>TRBV5-1|TRBJ2-2|NA|16|NA
CASSLAQTSHTGELFF
TGCGCCAGCAGCTTGGCCCAGACATCGCACACCGGGGAGCTGTTTTTT
>TRBV4-3|TRBJ1-1|NA|15|NA
CASSQEPGIYTEAFF
TGCGCCAGCAGCCAAGAACCAGGGATCTACACTGAAGCTTTCTTT
>TRBV7-2|TRBJ2-1|NA|12|NA
CASSDNRNEQFF
TGTGCCAGCAGCGATAACCGGAATGAGCAGTTCTTC
>TRBV18|TRBJ2-7|once|16|TRBD1
CASSPDRENYGFEQYF
TGTGCCAGCTCACCAGACAGGGAAAACTACGGCTTCGAGCAGTACTTC
>TRBV30|TRBJ2-7|NA|13|NA
CAWNSVRADEQYF
TGTGCCTGGAATTCGGTCCGCGCGGACGAGCAGTACTTC
>TRBV30|TRBJ1-5|NA|14|NA
CAWATAYSNQPQHF
TGTGCCTGGGCTACAGCTTATAGCAATCAGCCCCAGCATTTT
>TRBV4-1|TRBJ1-5|few|18|TRBD1
CASSQIPGQGRGNQPQHF
TGCGCCAGCAGCCAGATCCCGGGACAGGGACGAGGCAATCAGCCCCAGCATTTT
>TRBV5-1|TRBJ2-3|NA|13|TRBD2
CASSNAGGDTQYF
TGCGCCAGCAGCAATGCGGGGGGTGATACGCAGTATTTT
>TRBV29-1|TRBJ2-7|NA|11|NA
CSVSRDYEQYF
TGCAGCGTATCCAGGGACTACGAGCAGTACTTC
>TRBV5-4|TRBJ2-1|NA|16|TRBD2
CASNPDGAGGRLEQFF
TGTGCCAGCAACCCGGATGGTGCGGGGGGTCGGTTGGAGCAGTTCTTC
>TRBV7-2|TRBJ2-7|NA|12|NA
CASSPGTYEQYF
TGTGCCAGCAGCCCAGGGACCTACGAGCAGTACTTC
>TRBV27|TRBJ1-2|NA|14|NA
CASSFTYRDGGYTF
TGTGCCAGCAGTTTTACTTACAGGGATGGAGGCTACACCTTC
>TRBV6-5|TRBJ1-2|NA|13|TRBD1
CASSRGQNYGYTF
TGTGCCAGCAGCCGGGGACAGAACTATGGCTACACCTTC
>TRBV4-3|TRBJ1-4|NA|14|NA
CASSQSRTNEKLFF
TGCGCCAGCAGCCAAAGCCGAACTAATGAAAAACTGTTTTTT
>TRBV10-1|TRBJ2-3|NA|14|NA
CASTPGGSVDTQYF
TGCGCCAGCACTCCCGGGGGTTCCGTGGATACGCAGTATTTT
>TRBV6-1|TRBJ2-5|NA|15|TRBD2
CASSEKSGGPETQYF
TGTGCCAGCAGTGAAAAAAGCGGGGGGCCAGAGACCCAGTACTTC
>TRBV19|TRBJ2-3|NA|15|NA
CASSSPLRSTDTQYF
TGTGCCAGTAGTTCACCCCTACGGAGTACAGATACGCAGTATTTT
>TRBV27|TRBJ1-1|NA|13|NA
CASSPIVNTEAFF
TGTGCCAGCAGCCCCATAGTGAACACTGAAGCTTTCTTT